This T cell receptor beta chain stems from a study of CD4 and CD8 cells across lung adenocarcinoma regions. CDR3 length equals 13 residues. The germline V gene encodes CDR1 MNHNS and CDR2 SASEGT. Between the trimmed V and J ends, which lost 5 bases and 6 bases, there was a span of 12 bases. One entry per CDR3 protein results from TCRdb running MiXCR on the PCR reads. The table includes about 25,000 distinct CDR3 sequences, under 60% detected once. Donors had localized lung adenocarcinoma, a non-small cell lung cancer. Sequenced material: CD8+ T cells from the center of a lung tumor. This TCR was recovered from a male donor with lung adenocarcinoma. The CD4 and CD8 labels of this study may be unreliable. The rearrangement uses TRBV6-1 and TRBJ2-3; D is undetermined. The CDR3 loop reads CASSPPPPDTQYF. CDR3 bases: TGTGCCAGCAGTCCCCCCCCCCCGGATACGCAGTATTTT.